The rows below give T cell receptor beta chains drawn from one sample of a study of blood T cells in healthy people across ages. MiXCR, applied by TCRdb to the 5' RACE reads, yields one record per CDR3 protein. Here the sample spans around 1.5 million distinct CDR3 sequences, 42% being singletons. Sequenced: blood. The receptors here all came from a woman between 18 and 29 years old in good health. Each CDR3 is given with its conserved first and last residue. The D gene is left open where the match is weak. The size of a clone is reported for some rows only, either as once, few or many, or as a class for expanded clones.

few | - | TRBJ2-1 | TRBV10-3 | TGTGCCTCCCAAAACTACCCCTCTGATGAGCAGTTCTTC | CASQNYPSDEQFF
- | - | TRBJ1-2 | TRBV24-1 | TGTGCCACCAGCGCCGGGGCCTTCTATGGCTACACCTTC | CATSAGAFYGYTF
few | - | TRBJ1-5 | TRBV20-1 | TGCAGTGCTCGAATTGGGACTGGGAGCCAGTATAGCAATCAGCCCCAGCATTTT | CSARIGTGSQYSNQPQHF
few | TRBD1 | TRBJ1-2 | TRBV5-1 | TGCGCCAGCAGCCCCGACAGGGATAGGGGTGCTGGCTACACCTTC | CASSPDRDRGAGYTF
- | - | TRBJ1-1 | TRBV28 | TGTGCCAGCAGTTACGACAGGAACATGAACACTGAAGCTTTCTTT | CASSYDRNMNTEAFF
- | - | TRBJ2-7 | TRBV14 | TGTGCCAGCAGCCAAGATGGCCGGGCAACCTACGAGCAGTACTTC | CASSQDGRATYEQYF
- | - | TRBJ2-7 | TRBV6-5 | TGTGCCAGCAGTTACAGTTACTTCTACGAGCAGTACTTC | CASSYSYFYEQYF
- | - | TRBJ2-3 | TRBV6-1 | TGTGCCAGCAGGGAGTGGGGAGGCCAAACTAGCACAGATACGCAGTATTTT | CASREWGGQTSTDTQYF
- | TRBD2 | TRBJ2-3 | TRBV20-1 | TGCAGTGCCAGGACTAGCGGGAGGGATAGATCCACAGATACGCAGTATTTT | CSARTSGRDRSTDTQYF
few | - | TRBJ2-2 | TRBV7-2 | TGTGCCAGCAGCTCGCAGGGGGAGCTGTTTTTT | CASSSQGELFF
- | - | TRBJ2-5 | TRBV5-1 | TGCGCCAGCAGCTTGGAGTCCGGGGGAGGACAAGAGACCCAGTACTTC | CASSLESGGGQETQYF
- | - | TRBJ1-5 | TRBV10-1 | TGCGCCAGCAGTATAAGACCAGGGGAATATAGCAATCAGCCCCAGCATTTT | CASSIRPGEYSNQPQHF
- | TRBD2 | TRBJ2-1 | TRBV20-1 | TGCAGTGCACGACTAGCCCGTGAGCAGTTCTTC | CSARLAREQFF
- | TRBD1 | TRBJ2-7 | TRBV27 | TGTGCCAGCAGTTTTTATTTGGGACAGAGGTTGTACGAGCAGTACTTC | CASSFYLGQRLYEQYF
few | TRBD2 | TRBJ2-3 | TRBV6-1 | TGTGCCAGCAGCCCGGGGGGTAGCGGGAGTCCCCACACAGATACGCAGTATTTT | CASSPGGSGSPHTDTQYF
- | TRBD1 | TRBJ1-6 | TRBV20-1 | TGCAGTGCTCCCCTGGCCGGGACAGGTGATTTTTCACCCCTCCACTTT | CSAPLAGTGDFSPLHF
- | - | TRBJ2-7 | TRBV3-1 | TGTGCCAGCAGCCAAGTGGCTGTGCAGTACTTC | CASSQVAVQYF
- | - | TRBJ1-3 | TRBV7-9 | TGTGCCAGCAGCGAGACGCTCCCTGGAAACACCATATATTTT | CASSETLPGNTIYF
few | - | TRBJ1-5 | TRBV7-2 | TGTGCCAGCAGCTTAGAAGTGGCCAAGACGTATCAGCCCCAGCATTTT | CASSLEVAKTYQPQHF
once | TRBD2 | TRBJ2-7 | TRBV18 | TGTGCCAGCTCACCGAACTTAGCGGGGAGCTCCTACGAGCAGTACTTC | CASSPNLAGSSYEQYF
- | TRBD2 | TRBJ2-2 | TRBV6-1 | TGTGCCAGCAGTGACGGGGGGGCGAACACCGGGGAGCTGTTTTTT | CASSDGGANTGELFF
few | - | TRBJ1-1 | TRBV9 | TGTGCCAGCAGCGGGGGTCCAGGGACACAGAACAGGGACACTGAAGCTTTCTTT | CASSGGPGTQNRDTEAFF
- | - | TRBJ1-2 | TRBV28 | TGTGCCAGCAGGAATGTTGATGGGGGCTACACCTTC | CASRNVDGGYTF
- | TRBD2 | TRBJ2-3 | TRBV27 | TGTGCCAGCAGTTTATCTAGCGGGGTTCGCGCGCAGTATTTT | CASSLSSGVRAQYF
- | TRBD2 | TRBJ2-2 | TRBV7-9 | TGTGCCAGCAGCTGGACTAGCGGGAGGATTACCGGGGAGCTGTTTTTT | CASSWTSGRITGELFF
- | - | TRBJ1-1 | TRBV12-3/TRBV12-4 | TGTGCCAGCAGAATACAGGCGTTAACTGAAGCTTTCTTT | CASRIQALTEAFF